Below, one TCR beta chain is given with its context. No cognate antigen has been identified for it. Base qualities are not provided; no much larger clone lies one nucleotide away. The CDR3 regions of human TCRbeta chains were analyzed by immunosequencing. For the original study's pipeline: TCRs in the repertoires were matched against a reference library of SARS-CoV-2-specific TCRs that had been generated with the MIRA antigen-specificity platform. Breadth was defined as the fraction of unique TCRs that were SARS-CoV-2-associated, and depth was defined as the fraction of total T cells that were SARS-CoV-2-associated. Using the MIRA data, each spike-specific TCR was mapped to the spike region that the TCR reacts to and placed in a CD4 or CD8 class. Log10-transformed breadth and depth values were compared by one-way ANOVA with Sidak's multiple comparisons tests. The immuneACCESS repertoire file appears here via TCRdb, limited to in-frame rearrangements. These files lack a portion of the clones; in checked studies, under half of the deficit traces to unresolved V genes, and the cause of the others is not known. V, J and clone size reflect that table, while D and trimming were determined from the DNA. This sample comprises around 170,000 clones, approximately 90% of them detected only once. The ten biggest clones cover roughly 0.98% of the sample.

Measured from the cysteine to the phenylalanine, the CDR3 is 13 residues long. The only DNA kept is the CDR3, 39 bases in frame from the first base. V is clipped by 2 bases and J by 0 bases, and the sequence between their germline boundaries is 2 bases long. The germline V gene provides CDR1 MNHEY and CDR2 SVGEGT. The data derive from a study of T cell responses to AZD1222 COVID-19 vaccine (dated by TCRdb to 2020 to 2022). About the study as a whole: AZD1222 recipients with second doses at about 4 weeks or about 12 weeks were pooled, because spike-specific TCR depth and breadth did not differ between schedules. Trial participants were enrolled into age subgroups of 18-55, 56-69 and 70-plus years, which contained 148, 28 and 57 TCR-sequenced participants, respectively. A total of over 230 trial participants underwent TCR sequencing, of whom about 200 had received two doses of AZD1222 and some 25 had received two doses of the MenACWY control vaccine. Results the study describes overall, beyond this receptor: The vaccine-associated CD4 TCRs covered the entire spike protein, and the dominant responses fell in regions 160-218 and 743-854. No day 14 peak-response samples were available, so repertoires were characterized only after the peak T cell response. Conclusions about previously exposed vaccinees were limited because only a handful of AZD1222 recipients were SARS-CoV-2 seropositive at baseline. In the small 56-69-year group, the increase in depth fell short of significance, most likely because of low power. Epitopes outside the regions mutated in the B.1.351 and B.1.1.7 variants were reportedly recognized by nearly half of the unique spike-specific TCRs. Participants were mostly white British and included more females than males, and it was suggested by the authors that clonal diversity may have been underestimated. After two AZD1222 doses, spike-specific TCR breadth and depth were significantly higher than at day 0 and than in MenACWY recipients.

The label giving this sample's time point can be read as: baseline before first vaccination. The vaccinee samples were drawn from two UK trials, COV001 and COV002, one of which was a single-blind randomized controlled phase 2/3 trial testing AZD1222 (ChAdOx1 nCoV-19) in healthy adults. Trial participant PBMC samples were collected at day 0 and day 28 after the second dose for TCRbeta chain sequencing. The sequence was collected from an adult in good health. This specimen consisted of peripheral blood, obtained on day 0 of AZD1222 vaccination. The rearranged segments are TRBV6-2 or TRBV6-3 and TRBJ1-5, with no confident D gene call. CDR3 reads: CASSYGSNQPQHF. The DNA reads as follows: TGTGCCAGCAGTTACGGTAGCAATCAGCCCCAGCATTTT.